Each of the 17 T cell receptor beta chains below was sequenced from the same sample in a study of graft-versus-host responses after intestinal transplantation. Profiled with immunoSEQ multiplex PCR; TCRdb holds only in-frame clones, not every one. The table records tens of thousands of clones, around nine tenths of them present only once. Source: PBMCs, taken 118 days after intestinal transplantation. The receptors were sampled from a human patient who received an intestinal transplant, so some T cells may come from the graft donor.

A remark on this clone: The limits of the CDR3 on the DNA are not certain, so only TCRdb's listed CDR3 is given. V usage is TRBV5-1 and J usage is TRBJ2-1. The V gene's germline CDR1 is SGHRS and CDR2 YFSETQ. The CDR3 has 13 residues if both end residues are counted. CDR3 protein: CASSFGNGGEQFF.

This rearrangement joins TRBV19 to TRBJ2-5; D gene uncertain. The DNA end is more similar to TRBJ2-7, so the J call may be wrong. The CDR3 is 14 amino acids. The germline V gene encodes CDR1 LNHDA and CDR2 SQIVND (reference sequence). The CDR3 nucleotides are TGTGCCAGTAGTATATTACCCCCTACGGGCGAGCAGTACTTC. Amino acid sequence: CASSILPPTGEQYF.

The chain employs TRBV4-2 and TRBJ2-4; D might be TRBD1 or TRBD2, each matching 5 bases. This CDR3 region has 15 residues. Trimming took off 2 bases at V and 3 bases at J, with 11 bases between the two ends. Germline V gives CDR1 LGHNA, CDR2 YNFKEQ. The CDR3 DNA sequence: TGTGCCAGCAGCCAACCAGGGAGAGGCAAAAACATTCAGTACTTC. This translates into CASSQPGRGKNIQYF.

The chain employs TRBV5-4 and TRBJ2-3, with 8 bases fitting TRBD1. The germline V gene encodes CDR1 SGHNT and CDR2 YYREEE (reference sequence). The CDR3 covers 15 residues. The junction had 5 bases not matched to a gene; V was cut back by 0 bases and J by 5 bases. The CDR3 sequence is CASSLGGTGRDTQYF. The CDR3 DNA follows: TGTGCCAGCAGCTTGGGGGGGACAGGAAGAGATACGCAGTATTTT. Full variable domain (outside the CDR3, taken from reference TRBV5-4 and TRBJ2-3): ETGVTQSPTHLIKTRGQQVTLRCSSQSGHNTVSWYQQALGQGPQFIFQYYREEENGRGNFPPRFSGLQFPNYSSELNVNALELDDSALYLCASSLGGTGRDTQYFGPGTRLTVL.

The chain recombines TRBV10-1 with TRBJ2-1; D unclear. The CDR3 covers 16 residues. The germline V gene encodes CDR1 WNHNN and CDR2 SYGVQD (reference sequence). V lost 2 bases to trimming and J lost 3 bases, with 14 bases between them. The DNA of the CDR3 is TGCGCCAGCAGTGAGGGGAAATCCCTGGGCTACAATGAGCAGTTCTTC. Protein product: CASSEGKSLGYNEQFF.

The rearrangement joins TRBV28 to TRBJ2-7, with 10 positions matching TRBD1. The germline V gene encodes CDR1 MDHEN and CDR2 SYDVKM. J lost 5 bases, V lost 6 bases, and 7 bases had no gene match. The CDR3 has 14 amino acids. CDR3 amino acids: CASRGTGDKDEQYF. In DNA form, the CDR3 reads TGTGCCAGCAGGGGGACAGGGGATAAGGACGAGCAGTACTTC.

The rearrangement links TRBV7-3 to TRBJ2-2; tentative D call: TRBD1 (6 bases). V was pared by 4 bases and J by 1 base, with 13 bases between. The CDR3 is 16 amino acids. CDR1 is SGHTA and CDR2 is FQGTGA in the germline V gene. The CDR3 region is CASSSSGTRNTGELFF. CDR3 in DNA: TGTGCCAGCAGCTCCTCCGGGACAAGGAACACCGGGGAGCTGTTTTTT.

V and J are TRBV19 and TRBJ2-7; D is perhaps TRBD1 (5 bases). The CDR3 totals 15 residues. CDR1 is LNHDA, CDR2 SQIVND, per germline (reference sequence). V was pared by 3 bases and J by 3 bases, with 15 bases between. The CDR3 nucleotides are TGTGCCAGTAGTATTAAGGACAACGCCCACTACGAGCAGTACTTC. Amino acid sequence: CASSIKDNAHYEQYF.

The J gene is TRBJ2-1, the V gene TRBV10-3; perhaps TRBD2 as D (5 bases). Between the trimmed V and J ends, which lost 4 bases and 2 bases, there was a span of 12 bases. The CDR3 spans 15 residues. Germline-derived CDR1 and CDR2 are ENHRY and SYGVKD. The CDR3 spells CAISGEMGTYNEQFF. The CDR3 DNA sequence: TGTGCCATCAGTGGGGAGATGGGGACCTACAATGAGCAGTTCTTC.

The chain carries TRBV7-9 and TRBJ2-3, with TRBD2 matching over 9 bases. Germline V gene sequence: CDR1 SEHNR, CDR2 FQNEAQ (reference sequence). The trim removed 5 bases at V and 2 bases at J, leaving 8 bases unmatched. This CDR3 is 16 amino acids long. The CDR3 is CASSQAGLAFTDTQYF. The DNA of the CDR3 is TGTGCCAGCAGCCAAGCGGGACTAGCATTCACAGATACGCAGTATTTT.

The J gene is TRBJ1-6, the V gene TRBV6-6; no definite D call. The CDR3 runs 16 residues. V shed 7 bases and J shed 0 bases, with 13 bases lying between them. Per the germline V gene, CDR1 is MNHNY and CDR2 is SVGAGI (reference sequence). The chain's CDR3 is CASKDYLGSYNSPLHF. As DNA, the CDR3 is TGTGCCAGCAAGGATTATTTAGGCTCCTATAATTCACCCCTCCACTTT.

V gene TRBV12-5 combines with J gene TRBJ2-3; 11 bases are shared with TRBD2. Germline CDR1 is LGHNT and CDR2 is FRNRAP. The CDR3 is made up of 16 amino acids. V dropped 1 base and J dropped 4; count of bases not matched to a gene: 4. The CDR3 sequence: CASGLATGLAADTQYF. The CDR3 region has the DNA TGTGCTAGTGGTTTGGCTACGGGACTAGCGGCAGATACGCAGTATTTT.

As DNA, the CDR3 is TGTGCCAGCAGCCAAGGGAGTCGTTACGAGCAGTACTTC. The encoded protein is CASSQGSRYEQYF. V is TRBV11-2 and J is TRBJ2-7; possible D gene TRBD2, 5 bases. Trimming pared 5 bases from V and 4 bases from J, leaving 12 bases between. The CDR3 runs 13 residues. Per the germline V gene, CDR1 is SGHAT and CDR2 is FQNNGV. Looking up the rest from reference TRBV11-2 and TRBJ2-7 gives the full variable domain: EAGVAQSPRYKIIEKRQSVAFWCNPISGHATLYWYQQILGQGPKLLIQFQNNGVVDDSQLPKDRFSAERLKGVDSTLKIQPAKLEDSAVYLCASSQGSRYEQYFGPGTRLTVT.

The V call is TRBV21-1, the J call TRBJ1-1; no check of the table's D call, TRBD1, against the DNA was made. TRBV21-1 is labeled a pseudogene. CDR3 length: 15 amino acids. CDR3 coding DNA: TGTGCCAGCAGCAAATTAGGGACAAAGAACACTGAAGCTTTCTTT. This translates into CASSKLGTKNTEAFF.

The chain carries TRBV15 and TRBJ1-6; D is uncertain. The V end lost 3 bases, the J end lost 5 bases, and 8 bases lay between the germline ends. Germline CDR1 reads LNHNV; CDR2 reads YYDKDF (reference sequence). The length of the CDR3 is 14 residues. The CDR3 DNA reads as TGTGCCACCAGCAGCGAGATGGATAATTCACCCCTCCACTTT. Protein product: CATSSEMDNSPLHF.

Comments on this clone: One junction end disagrees with the germline gene, perhaps due to a read error. V gene TRBV5-6 combines with J gene TRBJ2-2, with no clear D. The CDR3 has 12 residues. Germline CDR1 and CDR2: SGHDT and YYEEEE. CDR3 in DNA: TGTGCCAGCAGTCAGAACGCCGGGGAGCTGTTTTTT. Translating gives CASSQNAGELFF. The entire variable domain, with the rest obtained from reference TRBV5-6 and TRBJ2-2, is as follows: DAGVTQSPTHLIKTRGQQVTLRCSPKSGHDTVSWYQQALGQGPQFIFQYYEEEERQRGNFPDRFSGHQFPNYSSELNVNALLLGDSALYLCASSQNAGELFFGEGSRLTVL.

The V and J genes are TRBV18 and TRBJ1-2; D not certain. V dropped 5 bases and J dropped 2 bases, with 18 bases sitting between them. CDR1 and CDR2 from the germline V gene are KGHSH and LQKENI. There are 16 residues in the CDR3. CDR3 DNA: TGTGCCAGCTCAAAATTAGGGTCCGAAGGCAACTATGGCTACACCTTC. It specifies CASSKLGSEGNYGYTF.